The 11 T cell receptor beta chains given below trace back to one sample, sequenced in a study of T cell changes during pregnancy in multiple sclerosis. TCRdb keeps only in-frame clones here, not all; method: immunoSEQ multiplex PCR. The repertoire includes 59,000 or so clones, about 94% of them detected once, and around 3% sits in the top ten. This specimen was peripheral blood, taken in the third trimester of pregnancy. The receptor set was obtained from a female donor in good health, enrolled as a control in a pregnancy study.

The CDR3 here is CASSSARGRLAGSYNEQFF. The DNA for the CDR3 is TGTGCCAGCAGTTCCGCGCGAGGGAGACTAGCGGGGTCGTACAATGAGCAGTTCTTC. V and J are TRBV28 and TRBJ2-1, with 11 bases fitting TRBD2. Germline CDR1 reads MDHEN; CDR2 reads SYDVKM. J gave up 4 bases and V 4 bases, and 15 bases lay outside the gene matches. There are 19 residues in the CDR3. The variable domain in full, with the rest retrieved from reference TRBV28 and TRBJ2-1, is DVKVTQSSRYLVKRTGEKVFLECVQDMDHENMFWYRQDPGLGLRLIYFSYDVKMKEKGDIPEGYSVSREKKERFSLILESASTNQTSMYLCASSSARGRLAGSYNEQFFGPGTRLTVL.

The chain is built from TRBV27 and TRBJ1-3; 7 bases fit TRBD1. V shed 6 bases, J shed 2 bases, and the junction held 13 bases outside the gene matches. From germline, CDR1 is MNHEY and CDR2 SMNVEV (reference sequence). The CDR3 consists of 17 residues. CDR3 residues: CASRPGQFVGAGNTIYF. CDR3 nucleotide sequence: TGTGCCAGCAGGCCGGGACAGTTCGTTGGTGCTGGAAACACCATATATTTT.

The chain links TRBV7-3 to TRBJ2-5, with 11 positions matching TRBD2. The CDR3 has 14 amino acids. Losses at the gene ends were 8 bases for V and 2 bases for J; bases not matched to a gene: 4. Germline assignment: CDR1 SGHTA and CDR2 FQGTGA. CDR3 in DNA: TGTGCCAGCGGTCTAGCGGGGGGACAAGAGACCCAGTACTTC. Translated: CASGLAGGQETQYF.

The genes are TRBV2 and TRBJ2-7; 9 bases agree with TRBD2. The trim removed 4 bases at V and 2 bases at J, leaving 9 bases unmatched. The CDR3 is made up of 16 amino acids. From germline, CDR1 is SNHLY and CDR2 FYNNEI. This CDR3 is CASSVLAGEPTYEQYF. In nucleotides, the CDR3 is TGTGCCAGCAGTGTCTTAGCGGGAGAGCCAACCTACGAGCAGTACTTC.

V usage is TRBV5-1 and J usage is TRBJ2-6; maybe TRBD1 (5 bases). Germline CDR1 reads SGHRS; CDR2 reads YFSETQ. The CDR3 consists of 15 residues. Trimming removed 0 bases from V and 2 bases from J, with 6 bases in between. The CDR3 protein is CASSLEGAGANVLTF. CDR3 nucleotide sequence: TGCGCCAGCAGCTTGGAAGGGGCTGGGGCCAACGTCCTGACTTTC.

Notes on this clone: The DNA is left out, because the CDR3 cannot be placed on it with certainty; the CDR3 is given as TCRdb lists it. The chain uses TRBV7-6 and TRBJ2-2; no DNA check was done on the table's D call, TRBD2. In germline, CDR1 is SGHVS, CDR2 FNYEAQ. The CDR3 is made up of 17 amino acids, end residues included. CDR3 amino acids: CASSFGDGGANTGELFF.

A single count supports this clone. V is TRBV9 and J is TRBJ1-2; TRBD1 is a possible D gene (6 bases). CDR1 and CDR2 from the germline V gene are SGDLS and YYNGEE. The ends were cut back, 4 bases at V and 6 bases at J, with 13 bases in the middle. This CDR3 region has 13 residues. The CDR3 nucleotides read TGTGCCAGCAGCTCTCAGAACAGGGATGGCTACACCTTC. It encodes CASSSQNRDGYTF.

This chain connects TRBV2 to TRBJ2-1; 11 bases are shared with TRBD2. V shed 6 bases and J 9 bases; nucleotides not matched to a gene: 4. CDR1 and CDR2 from the germline V gene are SNHLY and FYNNEI. The CDR3 sequence is 13 residues long. The CDR3 protein is CASRLAGEGEQFF. The CDR3, as DNA: TGTGCCAGCAGACTAGCGGGAGAGGGTGAGCAGTTCTTC.

The gene calls are TRBV28 and TRBJ1-4, with a possible D match to TRBD1 (5 bases). Germline assignment: CDR1 MDHEN and CDR2 SYDVKM. V dropped 5 bases and J dropped 8 bases, with 15 bases sitting between them. This CDR3 contains 14 residues. DNA for the CDR3: TGTGCCAGCAGTCGGGGACTCACTTGGGAAAAACTGTTTTTT. This translates into CASSRGLTWEKLFF.

This clone was counted once. The gene calls are TRBV27 and TRBJ2-1; tentative D call: TRBD2 (7 bases). Deletions cut 7 bases from V and 8 bases from J, with 15 bases between. Germline V gene data show CDR1 as MNHEY and CDR2 as SMNVEV (reference sequence). The length of the CDR3 is 13 residues. The CDR3 sequence is CASNFRGGYEQFF. CDR3 DNA: TGTGCCAGCAATTTCCGCGGGGGCTATGAGCAGTTCTTC.

This clone has a single count. The rearrangement joins TRBV5-4 to TRBJ1-2; no clear D gene. Germline V gene lookup returns CDR1 SGHNT and CDR2 YYREEE (reference sequence). CDR3 length: 14 residues. The V end was cut by 4 bases, the J end by 2 bases, with 12 bases between. The CDR3 sequence: CASSGRGGNYGYTF. In nucleotides, the CDR3 is TGTGCCAGCAGCGGACGTGGAGGGAACTATGGCTACACCTTC.